The clone carrying this TCR beta chain was observed at least ten times. The data are from a study of human T cells and chemical hapten exposure. Overall study context: 0.01% DPC was applied to the upper back in patch tests, which were read at 6 days. How much TCR each sample yielded varied, mostly because pooled library volumes differed slightly.

Time point here: patch test 1, 2 weeks after DPC sensitization. Specified treatment: therapeutic diphenylcyclopropenone sensitization with weekly scalp DPC. TCRdb itself ran the RACE reads through MiXCR, one entry per CDR3 protein. This sample carries roughly 80,000 distinct CDR3 sequences, around 11% of them seen once, and the ten largest clones take about 4%. CDR1 is SEHNR, CDR2 FQNEAQ, per germline (reference sequence). V shed 4 bases and J 5 bases; nucleotides not matched to a gene: 4. CDR3 length equals 13 residues. Sequenced material: whole blood, taken in connection with sensitization to the hapten diphenylcyclopropenone (DPC). V is TRBV7-9 and J is TRBJ2-5, with 7 nucleotides matching TRBD1. This sequence originates from a woman in her 50s with alopecia areata. Some clones in this sample may be carry-over from other donors' samples. CDR3 DNA sequence: TGTGCCAGCAGCTGGACAGGTTTGGAGACCCAGTACTTC. Encoded protein: CASSWTGLETQYF.